This T cell receptor beta chain was captured in a study of blood T cells in healthy people across ages. A second PCR of 7 to 11 cycles used a sample-barcoded 5' primer and a J-beta primer mix. TCRdb ran MiXCR on the 5' RACE reads and lists one entry per CDR3 protein. The data contain 1 million to 1.2 million distinct CDR3 sequences, around two fifths of them singletons. With respect to this clonotype: Its specificity is not known.

V gave up 0 bases and J gave up 8 bases, with 10 bases separating them. The CDR3 has 13 residues. CDR1 and CDR2 from the germline V gene are MNHNY and SVGAGI (reference sequence). Study results and caveats: PBMCs left unsorted prevented a conclusive naive versus antigen-experienced comparison.

Sample donors were healthy Caucasian individuals that came from Russia, aged roughly 6 to 100. Peripheral blood, about 9.8 milliliters per donor, was collected. This TCR came from a man younger than 30 in good health. The sample consisted of blood. V is TRBV6-6 and J is TRBJ1-1, with D maybe TRBD1 (5 bases). The CDR3 DNA is TGTGCCAGCAGTTACTCGAACCGGGACGAAGCTTTCTTT. Its translation is CASSYSNRDEAFF.